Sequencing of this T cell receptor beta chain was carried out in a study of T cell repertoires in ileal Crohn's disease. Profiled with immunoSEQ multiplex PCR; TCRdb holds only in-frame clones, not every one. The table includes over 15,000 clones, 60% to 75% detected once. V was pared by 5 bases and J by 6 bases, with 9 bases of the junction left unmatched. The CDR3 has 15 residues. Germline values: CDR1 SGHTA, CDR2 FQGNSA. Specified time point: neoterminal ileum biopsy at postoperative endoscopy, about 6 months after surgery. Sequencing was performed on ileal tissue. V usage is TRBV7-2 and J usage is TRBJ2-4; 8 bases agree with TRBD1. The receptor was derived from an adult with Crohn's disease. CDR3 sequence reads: CASSRVGTGGNIQYF. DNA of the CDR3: TGTGCCAGCAGCCGCGTCGGGACAGGCGGAAACATTCAGTACTTC.